These T cell receptor beta chains were read from a single sample in a study of OX40 agonist ivuxolimab in advanced cancers. Data came from immunoSEQ multiplex PCR; TCRdb stores just in-frame clones and leaves some out. The sample has some 40,000 clones, 70% to 80% seen once. Here the sequenced sample was CD4+ or CD8+ T cells sorted from blood, taken in a trial of the OX40 agonist ivuxolimab. Source of these receptors: an adult with an advanced solid tumor such as melanoma, head and neck, liver or kidney cancer. Each CDR3 is given with its conserved first and last residue. D genes are given only for firm matches. Size is omitted from some rows. Given values are once, few, many or a class for expanded clones.

v_call: TRBV4-3
j_call: TRBJ2-3
d_call: -
clone_size: -
cdr3_length: 15
cdr3_nt: TGCGCCAGCAGCCAAGATTGGGGTAGCACAGATACGCAGTATTTT
cdr3_aa: CASSQDWGSTDTQYF

v_call: TRBV18
j_call: TRBJ1-1
d_call: TRBD1
clone_size: -
cdr3_length: 15
cdr3_nt: TGTGCCAGCTCACCAATGACAGGGGCGGTCACTGAAGCTTTCTTT
cdr3_aa: CASSPMTGAVTEAFF

v_call: TRBV18
j_call: TRBJ1-3
d_call: -
clone_size: -
cdr3_length: 13
cdr3_nt: TGTGCCATGCGACAGAGCTCTGGAAACACCATATATTTT
cdr3_aa: CAMRQSSGNTIYF

v_call: TRBV5-4
j_call: TRBJ2-1
d_call: -
clone_size: -
cdr3_length: 14
cdr3_nt: TGTGCCAGCAGCCTGGAGGGGACCTACAATGAGCAGTTCTTC
cdr3_aa: CASSLEGTYNEQFF

v_call: TRBV6-5
j_call: TRBJ1-6
d_call: -
clone_size: -
cdr3_length: 15
cdr3_nt: TGTGCCAGCAGTGGCCGGAGCTCCTATAATTCACCCCTCCACTTT
cdr3_aa: CASSGRSSYNSPLHF

v_call: TRBV11-1
j_call: TRBJ2-7
d_call: -
clone_size: -
cdr3_length: 16
cdr3_nt: TGTGCCAGCAGCTTAGCGTCGACAGTCCTGACCTACGAGCAGTACTTC
cdr3_aa: CASSLASTVLTYEQYF

v_call: TRBV28
j_call: TRBJ1-2
d_call: -
clone_size: -
cdr3_length: 12
cdr3_nt: TGTGCCAGCACCCGCCCTCAGGGGGGCTACACCTTC
cdr3_aa: CASTRPQGGYTF

v_call: TRBV18
j_call: TRBJ1-1
d_call: TRBD1
clone_size: -
cdr3_length: 15
cdr3_nt: TGTGCCAGCTCACCTGCCCTGGACAGGGGCACTGAAGCTTTCTTT
cdr3_aa: CASSPALDRGTEAFF

v_call: TRBV21-1
j_call: TRBJ2-7
d_call: -
clone_size: -
cdr3_length: 16
cdr3_nt: TGTGCCAGCAGCAAAGTTAGCAGGACCGGGATACACGAGCAGTACTTC
cdr3_aa: CASSKVSRTGIHEQYF

v_call: TRBV7-2
j_call: TRBJ2-1
d_call: TRBD2
clone_size: -
cdr3_length: 17
cdr3_nt: TGTGCCAGCAGCCCTGGGACTAGCGGGAGGGCCTTCAATGAGCAGTTCTTC
cdr3_aa: CASSPGTSGRAFNEQFF

v_call: TRBV13
j_call: TRBJ1-4
d_call: -
clone_size: few
cdr3_length: 14
cdr3_nt: TGTGCCAGCAGTGAGGAGGATTTTAATGAAAAACTGTTTTTT
cdr3_aa: CASSEEDFNEKLFF

v_call: TRBV11-2
j_call: TRBJ2-1
d_call: -
clone_size: -
cdr3_length: 12
cdr3_nt: TGTGCCAGCAGCTTTGTGGGCAATGAGCAGTTCTTC
cdr3_aa: CASSFVGNEQFF

v_call: TRBV10-2
j_call: TRBJ1-2
d_call: -
clone_size: few
cdr3_length: 15
cdr3_nt: TGCGCCAGCTCTGCGGGCCCGGAATTTAACTATGGCTACACCTTC
cdr3_aa: CASSAGPEFNYGYTF

v_call: TRBV28
j_call: TRBJ1-6
d_call: -
clone_size: -
cdr3_length: 15
cdr3_nt: TGTGCCAGCAGCCAGACAGGTATTAGGCATTCACCCCTCCACTTT
cdr3_aa: CASSQTGIRHSPLHF

v_call: TRBV30
j_call: TRBJ1-1
d_call: -
clone_size: -
cdr3_length: 13
cdr3_nt: TGTGCCTGGGGCCGACAGTTGGAAACTGAAGCTTTCTTT
cdr3_aa: CAWGRQLETEAFF